This T cell receptor (beta chain) was captured in a study of metastatic and nonmetastatic thyroid tumors. At the level of the study: Comparative analysis of repertoires was undertaken across blood and tumor or nodule tissue obtained from malignant and benign thyroid patients.

Ten or more counts support this clone. The antigen is not known. The germline V and J ends were trimmed by 5 bases and 5 bases, with 15 bases remaining between them. This CDR3 comprises 15 residues. Each patient came to thyroid surgery without any prior treatment (of any kind). Study-level results: Malignant thyroid tumors reportedly had TCR beta diversity that was significantly higher than in benign nodules, in blood and tumor.

In the study's own analysis: Using the CDR3 differences seen across clinicopathological groups, the authors built a distant-metastasis classifier for papillary thyroid cancer, which was meant to discriminate distant-metastatic patients. Using MiXCR, TCRdb reanalyzed the PCR reads. These V and J calls derive from TCRdb rather than the authors' analysis. The table records tens of thousands of clones, roughly 12% of them present only once. The V call is TRBV12-3 or TRBV12-4, the J call TRBJ2-2, with TRBD2 as a possible D gene (6 bases). Sequencing was carried out using blood. The clonotype originates from a female donor with papillary thyroid cancer or a benign thyroid nodule (not recorded which). Some clones in this sample may be carry-over from other donors' samples. CDR3 sequence (DNA): TGTGCCAGCAGTATAAATAGCGGAGGGACCGGGGAGCTGTTTTTT. Encoded protein: CASSINSGGTGELFF.